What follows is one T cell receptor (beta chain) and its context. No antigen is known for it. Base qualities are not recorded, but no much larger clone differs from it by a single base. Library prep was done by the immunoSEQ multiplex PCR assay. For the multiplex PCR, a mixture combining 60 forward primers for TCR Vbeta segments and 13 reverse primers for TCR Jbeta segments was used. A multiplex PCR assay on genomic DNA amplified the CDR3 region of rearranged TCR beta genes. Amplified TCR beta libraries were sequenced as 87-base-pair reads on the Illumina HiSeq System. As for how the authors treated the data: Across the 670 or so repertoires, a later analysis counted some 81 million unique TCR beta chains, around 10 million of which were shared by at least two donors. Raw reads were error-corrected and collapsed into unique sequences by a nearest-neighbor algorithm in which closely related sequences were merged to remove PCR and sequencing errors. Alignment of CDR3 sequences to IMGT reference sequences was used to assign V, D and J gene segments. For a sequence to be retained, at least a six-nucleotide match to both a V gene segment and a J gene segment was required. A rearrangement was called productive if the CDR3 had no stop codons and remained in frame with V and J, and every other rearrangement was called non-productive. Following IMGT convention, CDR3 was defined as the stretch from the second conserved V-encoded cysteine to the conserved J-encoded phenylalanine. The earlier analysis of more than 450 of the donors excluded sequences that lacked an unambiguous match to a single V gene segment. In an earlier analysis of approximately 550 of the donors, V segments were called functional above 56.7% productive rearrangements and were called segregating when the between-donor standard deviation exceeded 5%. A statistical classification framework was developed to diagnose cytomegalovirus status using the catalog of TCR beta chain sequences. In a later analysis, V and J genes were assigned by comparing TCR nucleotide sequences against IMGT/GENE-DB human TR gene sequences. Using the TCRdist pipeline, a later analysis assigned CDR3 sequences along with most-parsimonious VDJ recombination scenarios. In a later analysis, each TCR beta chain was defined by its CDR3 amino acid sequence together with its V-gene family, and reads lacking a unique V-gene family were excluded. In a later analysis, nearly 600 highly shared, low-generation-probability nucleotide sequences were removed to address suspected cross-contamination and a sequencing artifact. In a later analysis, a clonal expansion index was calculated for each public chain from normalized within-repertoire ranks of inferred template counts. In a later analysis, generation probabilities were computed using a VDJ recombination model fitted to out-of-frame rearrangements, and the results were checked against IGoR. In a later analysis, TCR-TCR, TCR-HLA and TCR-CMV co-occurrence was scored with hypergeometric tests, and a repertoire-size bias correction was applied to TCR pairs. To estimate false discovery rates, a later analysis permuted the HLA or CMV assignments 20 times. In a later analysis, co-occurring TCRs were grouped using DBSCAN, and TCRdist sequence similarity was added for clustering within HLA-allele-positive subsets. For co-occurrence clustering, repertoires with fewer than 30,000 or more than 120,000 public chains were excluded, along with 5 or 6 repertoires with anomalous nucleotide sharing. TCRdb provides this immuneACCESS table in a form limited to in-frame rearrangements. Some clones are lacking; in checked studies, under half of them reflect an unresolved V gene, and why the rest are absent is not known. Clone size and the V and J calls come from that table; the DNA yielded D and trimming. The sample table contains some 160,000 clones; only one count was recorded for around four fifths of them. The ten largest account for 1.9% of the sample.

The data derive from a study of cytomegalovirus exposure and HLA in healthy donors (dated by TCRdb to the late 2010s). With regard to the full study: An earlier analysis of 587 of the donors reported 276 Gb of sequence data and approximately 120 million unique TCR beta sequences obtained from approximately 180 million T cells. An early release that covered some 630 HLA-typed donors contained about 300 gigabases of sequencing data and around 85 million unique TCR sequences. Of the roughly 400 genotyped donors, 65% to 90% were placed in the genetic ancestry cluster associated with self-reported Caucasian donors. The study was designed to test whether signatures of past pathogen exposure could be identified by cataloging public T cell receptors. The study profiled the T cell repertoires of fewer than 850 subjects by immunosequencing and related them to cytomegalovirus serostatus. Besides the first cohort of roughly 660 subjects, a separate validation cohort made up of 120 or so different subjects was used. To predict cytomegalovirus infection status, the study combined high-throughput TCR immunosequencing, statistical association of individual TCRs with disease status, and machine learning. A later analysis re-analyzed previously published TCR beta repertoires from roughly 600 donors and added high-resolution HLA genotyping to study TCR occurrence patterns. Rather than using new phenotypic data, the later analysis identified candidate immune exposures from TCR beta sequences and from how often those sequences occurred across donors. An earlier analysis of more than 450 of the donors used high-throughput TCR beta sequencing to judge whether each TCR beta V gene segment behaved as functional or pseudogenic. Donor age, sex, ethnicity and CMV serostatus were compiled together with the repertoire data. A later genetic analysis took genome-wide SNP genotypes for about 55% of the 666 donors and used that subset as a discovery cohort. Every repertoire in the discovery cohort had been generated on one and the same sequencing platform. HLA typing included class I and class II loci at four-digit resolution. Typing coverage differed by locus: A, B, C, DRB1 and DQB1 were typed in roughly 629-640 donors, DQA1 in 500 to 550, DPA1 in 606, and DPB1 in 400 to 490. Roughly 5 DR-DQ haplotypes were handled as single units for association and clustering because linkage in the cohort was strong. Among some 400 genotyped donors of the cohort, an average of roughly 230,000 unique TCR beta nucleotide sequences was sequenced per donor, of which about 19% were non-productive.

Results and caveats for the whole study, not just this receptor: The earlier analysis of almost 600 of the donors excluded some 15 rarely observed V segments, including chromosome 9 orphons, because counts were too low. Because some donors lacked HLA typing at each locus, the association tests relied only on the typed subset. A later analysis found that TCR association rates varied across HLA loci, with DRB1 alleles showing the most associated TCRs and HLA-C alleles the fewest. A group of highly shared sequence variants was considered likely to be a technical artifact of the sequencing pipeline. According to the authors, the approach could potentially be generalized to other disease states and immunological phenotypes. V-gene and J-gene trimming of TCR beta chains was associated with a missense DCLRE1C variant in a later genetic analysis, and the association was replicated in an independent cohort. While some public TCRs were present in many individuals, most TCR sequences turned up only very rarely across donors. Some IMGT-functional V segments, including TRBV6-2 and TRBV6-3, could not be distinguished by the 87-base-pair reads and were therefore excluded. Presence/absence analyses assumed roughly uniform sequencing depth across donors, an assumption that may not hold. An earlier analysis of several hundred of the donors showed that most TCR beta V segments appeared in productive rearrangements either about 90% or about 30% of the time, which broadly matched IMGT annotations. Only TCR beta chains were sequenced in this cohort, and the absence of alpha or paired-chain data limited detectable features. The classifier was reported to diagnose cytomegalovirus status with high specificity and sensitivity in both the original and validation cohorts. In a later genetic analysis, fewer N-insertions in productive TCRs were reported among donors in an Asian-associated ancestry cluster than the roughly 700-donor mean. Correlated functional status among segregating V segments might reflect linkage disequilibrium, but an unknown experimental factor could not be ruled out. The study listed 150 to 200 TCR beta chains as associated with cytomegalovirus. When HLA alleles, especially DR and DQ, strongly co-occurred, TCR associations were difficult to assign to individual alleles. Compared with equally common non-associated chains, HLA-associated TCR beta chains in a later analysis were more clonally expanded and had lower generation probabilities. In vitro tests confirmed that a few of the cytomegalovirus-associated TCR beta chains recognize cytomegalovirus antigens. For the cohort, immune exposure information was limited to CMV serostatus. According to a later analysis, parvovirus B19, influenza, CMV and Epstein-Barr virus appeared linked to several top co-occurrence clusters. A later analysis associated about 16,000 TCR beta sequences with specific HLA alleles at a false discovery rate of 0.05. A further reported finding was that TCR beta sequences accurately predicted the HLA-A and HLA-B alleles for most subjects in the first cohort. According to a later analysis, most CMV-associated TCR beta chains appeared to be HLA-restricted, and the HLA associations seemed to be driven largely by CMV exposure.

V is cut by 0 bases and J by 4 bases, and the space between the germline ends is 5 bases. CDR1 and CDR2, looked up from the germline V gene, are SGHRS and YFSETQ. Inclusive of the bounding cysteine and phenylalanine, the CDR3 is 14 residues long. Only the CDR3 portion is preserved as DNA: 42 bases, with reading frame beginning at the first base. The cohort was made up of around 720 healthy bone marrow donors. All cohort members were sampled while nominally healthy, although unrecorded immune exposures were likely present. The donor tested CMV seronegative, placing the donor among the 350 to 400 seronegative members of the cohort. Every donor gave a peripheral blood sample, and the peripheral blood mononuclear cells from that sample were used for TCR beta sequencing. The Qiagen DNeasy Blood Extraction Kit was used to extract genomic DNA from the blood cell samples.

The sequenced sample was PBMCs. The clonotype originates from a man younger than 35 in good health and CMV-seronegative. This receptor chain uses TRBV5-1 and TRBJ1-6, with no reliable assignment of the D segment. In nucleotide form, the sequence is TGCGCCAGCAGCTTGGAACAATATAATTCACCCCTCCACTTT. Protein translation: CASSLEQYNSPLHF.